This TCR beta chain is from a study of T cells in Graves' hyperthyroidism and ophthalmopathy. This sample holds PBMCs from 10 ml fresh peripheral blood. This clonotype was counted at least ten times. The junction had 7 bases not matched to a gene; V was cut back by 3 bases and J by 1 base. Germline values: CDR1 SGDLS, CDR2 YYNGEE. CDR3 length: 16 residues. Amplified regions were TCR beta CDR3 sequences from RNA transcripts. The HTBI primer set was used in a first-round RT-PCR of the TCR CDR3. TCRdb redid the calling of the multiplex PCR reads with MiXCR, one entry per CDR3 protein. Among around 690,000 distinct CDR3 sequences listed, roughly 17% were seen once.

The sample comprised blood. This chain connects TRBV9 to TRBJ1-5; the match to TRBD1 covers 7 bases. The TCR was taken from a middle-aged man with Graves' hyperthyroidism. The CDR3 protein is CASSESPTGSNQPQHF. Written as DNA, the CDR3 is TGTGCCAGCAGCGAGTCCCCGACAGGGAGCAATCAGCCCCAGCATTTT.